This T cell receptor (beta chain) was recorded in a study of CXCR3-negative and CXCR3-positive naive CD8 T cells. Study as a whole: The libraries yielded about 130 million TRB reads, about 1.5 +/- 0.3 million each.

5' RACE that incorporated UMI labels was used to prepare the TRB cDNA libraries. TCRdb re-called the 5' RACE reads, yielding one record per CDR3 amino acid sequence without DNA. The sample table sets out 80,000 to 100,000 distinct CDR3 sequences. Every CD8+ subset sample held about 280,000 flow-sorted cells, done in triplicate. Remarks on this clonotype: Its target is not known.

Study conclusions and caveats: CXCR3 expression dropped partially after cryopreservation, and most assays relied on fresh PBMCs. Both naive subsets showed comparably high diversity, and memory CD8+ cells showed much lower diversity. Relative to CXCR3-negative naive cells, CXCR3-positive naive cells had more hydrophobic TRB CDR3s.

This CDR3 is 13 amino acids long. The receptor was isolated from a human donor in good health. Some clones in this sample may be carry-over from other donors' samples. This chain links TRBV12-3 or TRBV12-4 with TRBJ2-1; TCRdb proposes TRBD1, but this gene call is untestable without DNA. The material sequenced was naive CXCR3+ CD8+ T cells from blood. Stated subset: CD45RO-CCR7+CD27+CD95- naive CD8+ T cells expressing CXCR3 (TNR3+). The CDR3 is CASSLMGGTEQFF.